This T cell receptor beta chain was recovered during a study of immune evolution from preneoplasia to lung adenocarcinoma. Clones were sequenced by immunoSEQ multiplex PCR, and TCRdb holds only the in-frame ones, with some missing. This sample has approximately 6,200 clones, with approximately 79% found just once. Trimming removed 2 bases from V and 2 bases from J; junction bases left unmatched: 6. CDR3 size: 16 residues. The V gene's germline CDR1 is SGHAT and CDR2 FQNNGV. The rearrangement links TRBV11-2 to TRBJ1-1; 9 nucleotides match TRBD1. Sequenced: FFPE minimally invasive lung adenocarcinoma tissue. The TCR comes from a person between 50 and 69 years old with lung adenocarcinoma. The CDR3 here is CASSLMTGGGNTEAFF. The DNA for the CDR3 is TGTGCCAGCAGCTTAATGACAGGGGGAGGAAACACTGAAGCTTTCTTT. The variable domain in full, completed from reference TRBV11-2 and TRBJ1-1, reads EAGVAQSPRYKIIEKRQSVAFWCNPISGHATLYWYQQILGQGPKLLIQFQNNGVVDDSQLPKDRFSAERLKGVDSTLKIQPAKLEDSAVYLCASSLMTGGGNTEAFFGQGTRLTVV.